This T cell receptor (beta chain) was retrieved from a study of monozygotic twins with inflammatory bowel disease. Germline loops: CDR1 SGHTA, CDR2 FQGTGA. The CDR3 is 15 residues long. No T cells were sorted before total RNA was taken from whole blood. Each of TCRalpha and TCRbeta cDNA went through two nested PCRs, lasting approximately 16 and 9 cycles. TCRdb re-analyzed the 5' RACE reads; it lists each CDR3 protein once, without DNA. The table gives fewer than 550,000 distinct CDR3 sequences; the top ten clones make up 2% to 3% of it. The sequence was obtained from a human donor with ulcerative colitis or Crohn's disease, or a healthy co-twin of an affected twin (not recorded which). The rearrangement links TRBV7-3 to TRBJ1-5; the TCRdb call, TRBD1, lacks DNA for checking. The sequencing input was blood. The CDR3 sequence: CASSSGHYSNQPQHF.